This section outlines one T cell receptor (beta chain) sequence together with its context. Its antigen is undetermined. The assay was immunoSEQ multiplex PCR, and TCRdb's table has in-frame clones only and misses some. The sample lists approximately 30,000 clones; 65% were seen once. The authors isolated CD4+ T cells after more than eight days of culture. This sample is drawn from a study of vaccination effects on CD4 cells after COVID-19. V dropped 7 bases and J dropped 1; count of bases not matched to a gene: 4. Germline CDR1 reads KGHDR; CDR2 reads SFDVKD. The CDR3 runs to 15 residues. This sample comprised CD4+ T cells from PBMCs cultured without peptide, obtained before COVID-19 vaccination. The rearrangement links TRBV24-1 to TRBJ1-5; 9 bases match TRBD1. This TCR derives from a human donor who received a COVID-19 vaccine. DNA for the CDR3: TGTGCCACCAGACCCGGGACAGGGAGCAATCAGCCCCAGCATTTT. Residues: CATRPGTGSNQPQHF.